These T cell receptor beta chains were read from a single sample in a study of shared clonotypes between healthy human individuals. The data were produced by immunoSEQ multiplex PCR, yet TCRdb's version contains in-frame clones alone and is incomplete. Of roughly 2.1 million clones in the sample, about 93% were seen once. The sample consisted of naive CD8+ T cells from PBMCs. The receptors were gathered from a man aged 18 to 30 in good health. Some clones in this sample may be carry-over from other donors' samples. Each CDR3 is given without its conserved first and last residue.

J gene: TRBJ2-5
V gene: TRBV7-6
CDR3 protein: AVAGWEREAGETQY

J gene: TRBJ2-7
V gene: TRBV18
CDR3 protein: ASSITTGEFHEQY

J gene: TRBJ1-4
V gene: TRBV13
CDR3 protein: ASSQQRLNEKLF

J gene: TRBJ1-1
V gene: TRBV19
CDR3 protein: ASARGSGTEAF

J gene: TRBJ2-5
V gene: TRBV28
CDR3 protein: ASRTGTGWETQY

J gene: TRBJ2-7
V gene: TRBV27
CDR3 protein: ASSSIGIPYEQY

J gene: TRBJ2-2
V gene: TRBV7-3
CDR3 protein: ASSLTGRPGQGIAGELF

J gene: TRBJ2-7
V gene: TRBV27
CDR3 protein: ASSLQRGYEQY

J gene: TRBJ2-7
V gene: TRBV5-6
CDR3 protein: ASTSTGGREQY

J gene: TRBJ2-3
V gene: TRBV6-1
CDR3 protein: ASSEFFGRQGTQY

J gene: TRBJ2-1
V gene: TRBV5-6
CDR3 protein: ASSLVHTNEQF

J gene: TRBJ1-3
V gene: TRBV9
CDR3 protein: ASSPGGARGNTIY

J gene: TRBJ2-6
V gene: TRBV10-2
CDR3 protein: ASTLSGGANVLT

J gene: TRBJ2-1
V gene: TRBV13
CDR3 protein: ASSFSGFSYNEQF

J gene: TRBJ2-3
V gene: TRBV14
CDR3 protein: ASSQDYLAGRADTQY

J gene: TRBJ2-5
V gene: TRBV7-3
CDR3 protein: ASSIRPQETQY

J gene: TRBJ1-4
V gene: TRBV5-6
CDR3 protein: ASSLGTGREKLF

J gene: TRBJ2-7
V gene: TRBV7-9
CDR3 protein: ASSLQVGDLYEQY

J gene: TRBJ2-7
V gene: TRBV29-1
CDR3 protein: SGTSGSSYEQY

J gene: TRBJ2-3
V gene: TRBV9
CDR3 protein: ASSSGLGWISTDTQY

J gene: TRBJ2-1
V gene: TRBV28
CDR3 protein: ASSFWTSGLNEQF

J gene: TRBJ2-7
V gene: TRBV9
CDR3 protein: ASSVGGSSSYEQY

J gene: TRBJ2-7
V gene: TRBV11-2
CDR3 protein: ASRGVTSCEQY

J gene: TRBJ2-3
V gene: TRBV2
CDR3 protein: ASSSPGQITTDTQY

J gene: TRBJ2-7
V gene: TRBV7-6
CDR3 protein: AGSAGRVYSYEQY

J gene: TRBJ1-2
V gene: TRBV10-2
CDR3 protein: ASRGLSPQANYGYT

J gene: TRBJ1-3
V gene: TRBV7-8
CDR3 protein: ASSLGRSSGNTIY

J gene: TRBJ2-2
V gene: TRBV2
CDR3 protein: ASSEAGGELF

J gene: TRBJ1-2
V gene: TRBV19
CDR3 protein: ASSGGGTNYGYT

J gene: TRBJ2-2
V gene: TRBV6-1
CDR3 protein: ASSAGQRLAAGELF

J gene: TRBJ2-1
V gene: TRBV2
CDR3 protein: ASSVRSTYNEQF

J gene: TRBJ1-2
V gene: TRBV2
CDR3 protein: ASREIIRGGDYGYT

J gene: TRBJ2-1
V gene: TRBV27
CDR3 protein: ASSYARSSYNEQF

J gene: TRBJ2-5
V gene: TRBV18
CDR3 protein: ASSPPVPGETQY

J gene: TRBJ2-7
V gene: TRBV15
CDR3 protein: ATSRDRGPSYEQY

J gene: TRBJ2-7
V gene: TRBV29-1
CDR3 protein: SVETSGSSYEQY